In its sample, the clone carrying this T cell receptor beta chain was seen a few times. The record originates from a study of blood T cell repertoires in COVID-19. Overall study: Whether acute or convalescent, the COVID-19 samples came from the United States, Italy and Spain. Nucleic acid was either cDNA or gDNA, and it came from T cells, B-cell-depleted T cells, or PBMCs.

Germline-derived CDR1 and CDR2 are SEHNR and FQNEAQ (reference sequence). The CDR3 has 13 residues. V lost 10 bases and J lost 0, with 10 bases in between. Measured with immunoSEQ multiplex PCR; TCRdb has only the in-frame clones, and not every one. Of 45,000 to 60,000 clones in the sample, just over 85% were seen once. The receptor was isolated from a man between 65 and 85 years old with active COVID-19. The gene calls are TRBV7-9 and TRBJ2-1; D gene uncertain. Sequencing was carried out using peripheral blood. The CDR3 reads CAILTDSYNEQFF. The DNA for the CDR3 is TGTGCCATCCTAACCGACTCCTACAATGAGCAGTTCTTC. The full variable domain, its missing parts supplied by reference TRBV7-9 and TRBJ2-1, is DTGVSQNPRHKITKRGQNVTFRCDPISEHNRLYWYRQTLGQGPEFLTYFQNEAQLEKSRLLSDRFSAERPKGSFSTLEIQRTEQGDSAMYLCAILTDSYNEQFFGPGTRLTVL.